Shown below are 23 T cell receptor beta chains from a single sample sequenced in a study of blood T cell repertoires in COVID-19. The assay was immunoSEQ multiplex PCR, and TCRdb's table has in-frame clones only and misses some. The table includes fewer than 300,000 clones, 80% to 85% detected once. The sample comprised peripheral blood. These receptor sequences come from a person aged 65-85 years with COVID-19, enrolled during active disease.

The chain joins TRBV5-6 to TRBJ1-2; D not resolved. Trimming shortened V by 0 bases and J by 2 bases, and 14 bases separated the two germline ends. The CDR3 totals 16 residues. Germline values: CDR1 SGHDT, CDR2 YYEEEE. The CDR3, as DNA: TGTGCCAGCAGCTTGGACGGGGTACGCGGGAACTATGGCTACACCTTC. This encodes CASSLDGVRGNYGYTF.

The chain uses TRBV7-2 and TRBJ2-1; 8 bases fit TRBD2. The V and J ends lost 5 bases and 7 bases, in that order; junction bases with no gene match: 7. Germline CDR1 and CDR2: SGHTA and FQGNSA. This CDR3 spans 14 amino acids. CDR3 DNA: TGTGCCAGCAGCGTCCCGGGACTAGTTAATGAGCAGTTCTTC. Translating it yields CASSVPGLVNEQFF.

This clone has only a few counts. The chain has TRBV10-3 and TRBJ2-4; 14 nucleotides line up with TRBD2. The germline V gene has CDR1 ENHRY and CDR2 SYGVKD. This CDR3 has 18 residues. The ends lost 5 bases at V and 1 base at J; junction bases unmatched: 7. CDR3 sequence reads: CAISPGLAGDVAKNIQYF. The CDR3, as DNA: TGTGCCATCAGTCCGGGACTAGCGGGAGATGTGGCCAAAAACATTCAGTACTTC.

The chain uses TRBV7-9 and TRBJ2-1; TRBD2 matches 8 bases. Losses at the gene ends were 2 bases for V and 6 bases for J; bases not matched to a gene: 6. Germline assignment: CDR1 SEHNR and CDR2 FQNEAQ (reference sequence). The CDR3 loop spans 15 amino acids. The CDR3 DNA reads as TGTGCCAGCAGCTTAAAAGTAGCGGGGAGCAATGAGCAGTTCTTC. As protein: CASSLKVAGSNEQFF.

This sequence joins TRBV7-9 and TRBJ2-5; 12 positions match TRBD2. Germline V gene sequence: CDR1 SEHNR, CDR2 FQNEAQ (reference sequence). The CDR3 sequence is 16 residues long. The V segment lost 4 bases and the J segment 2 bases; nucleotides outside the gene matches: 5. CDR3 nucleotides: TGTGCCAGCAGCTCGTGGACTAGCGGGGCTCAAGAGACCCAGTACTTC. Protein sequence: CASSSWTSGAQETQYF.

This sequence joins TRBV7-9 and TRBJ1-2, with 7 bases identical to TRBD1. In germline, CDR1 is SEHNR, CDR2 FQNEAQ (reference sequence). J gave up 5 bases and V 5 bases, and 11 bases lay outside the gene matches. The CDR3 runs to 15 residues. The CDR3 protein is CASSSSTGIQYGYTF. For the CDR3, the DNA is TGTGCCAGCAGCAGCTCGACAGGGATTCAGTATGGCTACACCTTC.

The V gene is TRBV6-1, the J gene TRBJ1-1, with D uncertain. The germline V and J ends were trimmed by 2 bases and 6 bases, with 13 bases remaining between them. The CDR3 runs to 14 residues. CDR1 is MNHNS and CDR2 is SASEGT in the germline V gene. The CDR3: CASSERRTISEAFF. CDR3 sequence (DNA): TGTGCCAGCAGTGAACGCCGGACTATCTCTGAAGCTTTCTTT.

The genes are TRBV5-1 and TRBJ2-2, with a weak D call TRBD2 (6 bases). Deletions cut 3 bases from V and 3 bases from J, with 15 bases between. CDR1 and CDR2 (germline): SGHRS, YFSETQ. CDR3 length: 16 residues. For the CDR3, the DNA is TGCGCCAGCAGCTCCGAGGGCGGGATGCACACCGGGGAGCTGTTTTTT. It encodes CASSSEGGMHTGELFF.

The CDR3 DNA reads as TGTGCCACCAGCATGAGGGGGACAGAGACCCAGTACTTC. Translated: CATSMRGTETQYF. The chain employs TRBV15 and TRBJ2-5, with D perhaps TRBD1 (6 bases). This CDR3 is built from 13 residues. The germline V gene has CDR1 LNHNV and CDR2 YYDKDF (reference sequence). Trimming cost V 4 bases and J 4 bases, with 10 bases left between them.

V and J are TRBV6-2 or TRBV6-3 and TRBJ2-7; 7 nucleotides line up with TRBD2. Germline assignment: CDR1 MNHEY and CDR2 SVGEGT. This CDR3 is built from 16 residues. After removal of 3 bases from V and 2 bases from J, the junction contained 10 bases not matched to a gene. The CDR3 nucleotides are TGTGCCAGCAGTTATTCCCCTACGCGGGGGACCTACGAGCAGTACTTC. It codes for CASSYSPTRGTYEQYF.

The V gene is TRBV7-2, the J gene TRBJ1-3; D is unclear. The CDR3 has 15 residues. Trimming pared 5 bases from V and 0 bases from J, leaving 11 bases between. Per germline, CDR1 SGHTA and CDR2 FQGNSA. CDR3 in DNA: TGTGCCAGCAGCCCGTCAGAATCCTCTGGAAACACCATATATTTT. It is translated as CASSPSESSGNTIYF.

V and J are TRBV24-1 and TRBJ1-4; no clear D gene. The V gene's germline CDR1 is KGHDR and CDR2 SFDVKD. The CDR3 loop spans 14 amino acids. The V end lost 5 bases, the J end lost 8 bases, and 14 bases lay between the germline ends. As DNA, the CDR3 is TGTGCCACCAGTGGTTCGGCGGTGGAAGAAAAACTGTTTTTT. This codes for CATSGSAVEEKLFF.

This sequence joins TRBV30 and TRBJ2-3; 7 positions match TRBD2. CDR1 GTSNPN and CDR2 SVGIG come from the germline V gene (reference sequence). CDR3 length: 13 amino acids. Losses at the gene ends were 0 bases for V and 6 bases for J; bases not matched to a gene: 3. Here the CDR3 reads CAWSVLGGDTQYF. The CDR3 bases are TGTGCCTGGAGTGTACTGGGGGGGGATACGCAGTATTTT.

The V gene is TRBV4-2, the J gene TRBJ1-1, with D maybe TRBD1 (5 bases). Trimming removed 2 bases at V and 10 bases at J, with 20 bases between. The CDR3 has 15 amino acids. The germline CDR1 and CDR2 sequences are LGHNA and YNFKEQ. In DNA, the CDR3 is TGTGCCAGCAGCCAACGACCACAGGAGTTAGTGATAGCTTTCTTT. This sequence encodes CASSQRPQELVIAFF.

This chain connects TRBV6-1 to TRBJ2-5; 9 nucleotides line up with TRBD1. The CDR3 extends over 16 amino acids. Germline values: CDR1 MNHNS, CDR2 SASEGT. Trimming cost V 0 bases and J 4 bases; bases outside gene matches: 6. The DNA for the CDR3 is TGTGCCAGCAGTGAAGCGGGAGGGACAGGGAGAGAGACCCAGTACTTC. Its protein product is CASSEAGGTGRETQYF.

The rearrangement links TRBV2 to TRBJ1-5; 7 bases match TRBD1. The V and J ends lost 0 bases and 6 bases, in that order; junction bases with no gene match: 5. This CDR3 has 15 amino acids. Germline lookup yields CDR1 SNHLY and CDR2 FYNNEI. CDR3 protein: CASSEAGQSLQPQHF. The CDR3 bases are TGTGCCAGCAGTGAAGCGGGACAGTCCCTTCAGCCCCAGCATTTT.

This sequence joins TRBV5-1 and TRBJ2-1; TRBD2 aligns across 11 bases. Germline CDR1 is SGHRS and CDR2 is YFSETQ. The CDR3 sequence is 16 residues long. V dropped 4 bases and J dropped 12; count of bases not matched to a gene: 15. CDR3 loop: CASSLDPGLAADGQFF. The CDR3 region has the DNA TGCGCCAGCAGCCTGGATCCGGGACTAGCGGCCGATGGGCAGTTCTTC.

The chain joins TRBV5-8 to TRBJ2-2, with D tentatively TRBD2 (6 bases). The germline V and J ends were trimmed by 0 bases and 7 bases, with 16 bases remaining between them. Germline V gene lookup returns CDR1 SGHTS and CDR2 YDEGEE. The CDR3 is 16 residues long. CDR3 region: CASSLDRSGGVGELFF. The DNA for the CDR3 is TGTGCCAGCAGCTTGGACAGGTCCGGCGGGGTCGGGGAGCTGTTTTTT. Full variable domain (rest looked up from reference TRBV5-8 and TRBJ2-2): EAGVTQSPTHLIKTRGQQATLRCSPISGHTSVYWYQQALGLGLQFLLWYDEGEERNRGNFPPRFSGRQFPNYSSELNVNALELEDSALYLCASSLDRSGGVGELFFGEGSRLTVL.

The chain links TRBV6-5 to TRBJ1-6; TRBD1 is a possible D gene (5 bases). The length of the CDR3 is 15 residues. Per germline, CDR1 MNHEY and CDR2 SVGAGI. The V gene lost 6 bases and the J gene lost 10 bases, with 19 bases spanning the gap. In DNA form, the CDR3 reads TGTGCCAGCAGCCCGCGGCGGGGGGTAGGATCACCCCTCCACTTT. The encoded protein is CASSPRRGVGSPLHF.

This rearrangement joins TRBV4-2 to TRBJ1-1; TRBD1 matches 8 bases. Trimming took 4 bases from V and 0 from J; bases not matched to a gene: 4. The CDR3 runs 15 residues. Germline V gene data show CDR1 as LGHNA and CDR2 as YNFKEQ. The CDR3 loop is CASSRPDRVNTEAFF. The CDR3 nucleotides are TGTGCCAGCAGCCGACCGGACAGGGTGAACACTGAAGCTTTCTTT.

This chain uses TRBV7-2 with TRBJ2-1; 11 bases agree with TRBD2. Germline-derived CDR1 and CDR2 are SGHTA and FQGNSA. The CDR3 has 15 amino acids. V was clipped by 9 bases and J by 5 bases; unmatched bases: 9. The CDR3 reads CASTLAGGPNNEQFF. The CDR3 DNA follows: TGTGCCAGTACATTAGCGGGAGGGCCCAACAATGAGCAGTTCTTC.

The V and J genes are TRBV6-1 and TRBJ1-4; D ambiguous. Looked up from germline, CDR1 is MNHNS and CDR2 is SASEGT. This CDR3 is 16 amino acids long. V gave up 4 bases and J gave up 4 bases, with 16 bases separating them. CDR3 protein: CASSGVPVGSNEKLFF. The CDR3 region has the DNA TGTGCCAGCAGTGGGGTTCCCGTGGGGAGTAATGAAAAACTGTTTTTT.

The chain recombines TRBV5-1 with TRBJ1-3, with TRBD1 identical over 8 bases. CDR1 is SGHRS and CDR2 is YFSETQ in the germline V gene. V shed 4 bases, J shed 8 bases, and the junction held 11 bases outside the gene matches. The CDR3 has 15 amino acids. CDR3 in amino acids: CASSPRQGTTYTIYF. CDR3 DNA: TGCGCCAGCAGCCCCAGACAGGGGACAACATACACCATATATTTT. Filled out from reference TRBV5-1 and TRBJ1-3, the complete variable domain reads KAGVTQTPRYLIKTRGQQVTLSCSPISGHRSVSWYQQTPGQGLQFLFEYFSETQRNKGNFPGRFSGRQFSNSRSEMNVSTLELGDSALYLCASSPRQGTTYTIYFGEGSWLTVV.